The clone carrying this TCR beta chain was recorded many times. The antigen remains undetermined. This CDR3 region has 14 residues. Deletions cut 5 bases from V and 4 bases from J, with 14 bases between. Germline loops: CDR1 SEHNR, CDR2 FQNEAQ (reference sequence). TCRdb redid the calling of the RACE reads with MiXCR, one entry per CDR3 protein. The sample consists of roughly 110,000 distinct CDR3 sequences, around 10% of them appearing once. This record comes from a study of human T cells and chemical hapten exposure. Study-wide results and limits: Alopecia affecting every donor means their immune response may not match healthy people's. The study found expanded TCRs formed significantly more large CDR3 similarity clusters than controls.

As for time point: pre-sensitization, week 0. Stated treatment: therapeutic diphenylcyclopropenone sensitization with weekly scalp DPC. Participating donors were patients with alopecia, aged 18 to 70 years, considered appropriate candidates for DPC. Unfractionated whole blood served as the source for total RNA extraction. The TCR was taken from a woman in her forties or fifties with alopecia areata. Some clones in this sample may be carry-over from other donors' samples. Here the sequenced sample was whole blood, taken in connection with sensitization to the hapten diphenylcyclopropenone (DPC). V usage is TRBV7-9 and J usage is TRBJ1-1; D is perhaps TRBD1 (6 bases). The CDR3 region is CASSTSTGSTEAFF. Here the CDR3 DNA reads TGTGCCAGCAGCACAAGCACAGGGAGCACTGAAGCTTTCTTT.